Below, 16 T cell receptor beta chains from the same sample are listed, as sequenced in a study of T cell responses to AZD1222 COVID-19 vaccine. Libraries were prepared by immunoSEQ multiplex PCR; TCRdb keeps only in-frame clonotypes and omits some of them. The table records 95,000 to 150,000 clones, around 92% of them present only once. The sequences come from peripheral blood, collected 28 days after the second AZD1222 dose. These receptor sequences come from an adult who received the AZD1222 COVID-19 vaccine.

V is TRBV25-1 and J is TRBJ1-5, with 9 nucleotides matching TRBD1. CDR1 is MGHDK and CDR2 is SYGVNS in the germline V gene. Trimming removed 4 bases from V and 2 bases from J; junction bases left unmatched: 9. The CDR3 length is 17 residues. CDR3 DNA sequence: TGTGCCAGCAGTGTCCGGGACAGGGTTATTGGCAATCAGCCCCAGCATTTT. It codes for CASSVRDRVIGNQPQHF. The full variable domain, rest sourced from reference TRBV25-1 and TRBJ1-5, is EADIYQTPRYLVIGTGKKITLECSQTMGHDKMYWYQQDPGMELHLIHYSYGVNSTEKGDLSSESTVSRIRTEHFPLTLESARPSHTSQYLCASSVRDRVIGNQPQHFGDGTRLSIL.

This chain joins TRBV27 and TRBJ1-6; D possibly corresponds to TRBD1 (5 bases). Germline V gene data show CDR1 as MNHEY and CDR2 as SMNVEV (reference sequence). The CDR3 is 18 amino acids. The V end was cut by 1 base, the J end by 10 bases, with 23 bases between. The CDR3 loop is CASSLFSPGPDYESPLHF. The CDR3 DNA follows: TGTGCCAGCAGTTTATTCAGTCCGGGACCCGACTACGAATCACCCCTCCACTTT.

The CDR3 DNA reads TGTGCCACCAGCAGCGTCGGGGGCAAAAACATTCAGTACTTC. Its protein product is CATSSVGGKNIQYF. The chain uses TRBV15 and TRBJ2-4; D perhaps matches TRBD2 (6 bases). V was trimmed by 3 bases and J by 3 bases, leaving 9 bases between them. CDR1 and CDR2 from the germline V gene are LNHNV and YYDKDF (reference sequence). The CDR3 extends over 14 amino acids.

The genes are TRBV5-1 and TRBJ1-2; D is possibly TRBD1 (5 bases). Between the trimmed V and J ends, which lost 0 bases and 4 bases, there was a span of 10 bases. The CDR3 has 14 amino acids. From germline, CDR1 is SGHRS and CDR2 YFSETQ. CDR3 amino acids: CASSLGDFGYGYTF. The CDR3 DNA sequence: TGCGCCAGCAGCTTGGGGGACTTTGGCTATGGCTACACCTTC.

As DNA, the CDR3 is TGTGCCAGCAGTGAAGTACGGGGAAACACCATATATTTT. This sequence encodes CASSEVRGNTIYF. The genes are TRBV6-1 and TRBJ1-3, with D unclear. Looked up from germline, CDR1 is MNHNS and CDR2 is SASEGT. The CDR3 covers 13 residues. The V end lost 1 base, the J end lost 4 bases, and 5 bases lay between the germline ends.

The chain joins TRBV29-1 to TRBJ2-5; possibly TRBD2 for D (7 bases). Per the germline V gene, CDR1 is SQVTM and CDR2 is ANQGSEA. Trimming shortened V by 0 bases and J by 4 bases, and 15 bases separated the two germline ends. The CDR3 loop spans 15 amino acids. In nucleotides, the CDR3 is TGCAGCGTTGAAGATTCCGGGGGGCGTGGAGAGACCCAGTACTTC. Protein sequence: CSVEDSGGRGETQYF.

This clone came up a few times. The genes are TRBV7-8 and TRBJ1-2; 10 bases match TRBD1. This CDR3 has 16 residues. V dropped 5 bases and J dropped 8; count of bases not matched to a gene: 14. CDR1 is SGHVS and CDR2 is FQNEAQ in the germline V gene. CDR3 coding DNA: TGTGCCAGCAGCCCCCGCCGGACAGGGGGATCACTAGGCTACACCTTC. Its protein product is CASSPRRTGGSLGYTF.

This chain links TRBV21-1 with TRBJ1-4. TRBV21-1 is given as a pseudogene. The CDR3 runs to 14 residues. The CDR3 nucleotides are TGTGCCAGCAGCCCCCACGGCCCCAATGAAAAACTGTTTTTT. Translation: CASSPHGPNEKLFF.

The rearrangement joins TRBV28 to TRBJ1-2; 7 bases fit TRBD1. Germline assignment: CDR1 MDHEN and CDR2 SYDVKM. V dropped 8 bases and J dropped 2; count of bases not matched to a gene: 11. The CDR3 has 15 residues. CDR3 loop: CASYKRGRGNYGYTF. CDR3 coding DNA: TGTGCCAGCTATAAAAGGGGCAGGGGGAACTATGGCTACACCTTC.

The genes are TRBV19 and TRBJ2-7; 9 nucleotides line up with TRBD1. Looked up from germline, CDR1 is LNHDA and CDR2 is SQIVND (reference sequence). Trimming cost V 2 bases and J 3 bases; bases outside gene matches: 5. This CDR3 spans 15 amino acids. CDR3 coding DNA: TGTGCCAGTAGTATAATCCGACAGGGGGTCTACGAGCAGTACTTC. As protein: CASSIIRQGVYEQYF. The full variable domain, completed using reference TRBV19 and TRBJ2-7, is DGGITQSPKYLFRKEGQNVTLSCEQNLNHDAMYWYRQDPGQGLRLIYYSQIVNDFQKGDIAEGYSVSREKKESFPLTVTSAQKNPTAFYLCASSIIRQGVYEQYFGPGTRLTVT.

The V gene is TRBV3-1 (or the pseudogene TRBV3-2), the J gene TRBJ1-4; no definite D call. Trimming took off 2 bases at V and 0 bases at J, with 4 bases between the two ends. The germline CDR1 and CDR2 sequences are LGHDT and YNNKEL (reference sequence). There are 14 residues in the CDR3. CDR3 sequence: CASSQSSTNEKLFF. The CDR3 DNA follows: TGTGCCAGCAGCCAAAGCTCAACTAATGAAAAACTGTTTTTT.

In the case of this clone: Other nucleotide sequences in the sample specify the same CDR3. The chain employs TRBV18 and TRBJ1-2, with 9 bases fitting TRBD1. V shed 1 base and J 6 bases; nucleotides not matched to a gene: 0. The germline gives CDR1 KGHSH, CDR2 LQKENI. This CDR3 is 13 amino acids long. CDR3 DNA sequence: TGTGCCAGCTCACCACGGACAGGGGATGGCTACACCTTC. Its translation: CASSPRTGDGYTF.

CDR3 region: CASSRQGPNTEAFF. The CDR3 region has the DNA TGCGCCAGCAGCCGGCAGGGGCCAAACACTGAAGCTTTCTTT. The chain uses TRBV5-1 and TRBJ1-1, with D possibly being TRBD1 (6 bases). Germline CDR1 SGHRS, CDR2 YFSETQ. V lost 4 bases to trimming and J lost 2 bases, with 12 bases between them. The CDR3 is made up of 14 amino acids. Supplemented by reference TRBV5-1 and TRBJ1-1, the full variable domain reads KAGVTQTPRYLIKTRGQQVTLSCSPISGHRSVSWYQQTPGQGLQFLFEYFSETQRNKGNFPGRFSGRQFSNSRSEMNVSTLELGDSALYLCASSRQGPNTEAFFGQGTRLTVV.

The chain has TRBV3-1 (or the pseudogene TRBV3-2) and TRBJ2-1; 11 positions agree with TRBD2. Germline CDR1 reads LGHDT; CDR2 reads YNNKEL (reference sequence). V lost 5 bases to trimming and J lost 11 bases; unmatched junction nucleotides: 8. The CDR3 is made up of 14 amino acids. The CDR3 sequence: CASSLAGLAEQQFF. In DNA, the CDR3 is TGTGCCAGCAGCTTAGCGGGACTAGCGGAACAGCAGTTCTTC.

This chain joins TRBV5-6 and TRBJ2-7, with TRBD1 matching 11 bases. V lost 0 bases and J lost 1; bases outside the gene matches: 3. The CDR3 consists of 16 residues. Germline V gives CDR1 SGHDT, CDR2 YYEEEE. CDR3 sequence: CASSLGDRGFSYEQYF. CDR3 sequence (DNA): TGTGCCAGCAGCTTGGGGGACAGGGGGTTTTCCTACGAGCAGTACTTC. The full variable domain, completed using reference TRBV5-6 and TRBJ2-7, is DAGVTQSPTHLIKTRGQQVTLRCSPKSGHDTVSWYQQALGQGPQFIFQYYEEEERQRGNFPDRFSGHQFPNYSSELNVNALLLGDSALYLCASSLGDRGFSYEQYFGPGTRLTVT.

J is TRBJ2-7 and V is TRBV29-1; 11 nucleotides match TRBD2. J was trimmed by 3 bases and V by 5 bases; bases with no gene match: 12. Germline lookup yields CDR1 SQVTM and CDR2 ANQGSEA. There are 16 residues in the CDR3. This CDR3 reads CSVTGAGGTSGYEQYF. In DNA form, the CDR3 reads TGCAGCGTTACTGGGGCCGGCGGGACTAGCGGCTACGAGCAGTACTTC.